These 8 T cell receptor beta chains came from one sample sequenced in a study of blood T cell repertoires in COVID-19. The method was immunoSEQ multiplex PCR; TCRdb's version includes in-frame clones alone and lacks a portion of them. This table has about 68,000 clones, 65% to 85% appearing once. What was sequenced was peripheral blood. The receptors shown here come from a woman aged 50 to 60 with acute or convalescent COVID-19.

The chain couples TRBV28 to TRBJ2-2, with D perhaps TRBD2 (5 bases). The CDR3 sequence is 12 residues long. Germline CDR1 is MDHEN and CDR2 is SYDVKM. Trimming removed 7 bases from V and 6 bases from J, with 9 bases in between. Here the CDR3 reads CASTRESGELFF. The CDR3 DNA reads TGTGCCAGCACCCGGGAATCCGGGGAGCTGTTTTTT.

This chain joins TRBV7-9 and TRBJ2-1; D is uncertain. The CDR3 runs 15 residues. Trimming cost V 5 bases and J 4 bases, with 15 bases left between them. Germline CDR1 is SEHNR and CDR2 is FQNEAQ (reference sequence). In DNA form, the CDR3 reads TGTGCCAGCAGCCGAAGCGCCCATGGGTACAATGAGCAGTTCTTC. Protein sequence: CASSRSAHGYNEQFF. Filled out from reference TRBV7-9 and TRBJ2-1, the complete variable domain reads DTGVSQNPRHKITKRGQNVTFRCDPISEHNRLYWYRQTLGQGPEFLTYFQNEAQLEKSRLLSDRFSAERPKGSFSTLEIQRTEQGDSAMYLCASSRSAHGYNEQFFGPGTRLTVL.

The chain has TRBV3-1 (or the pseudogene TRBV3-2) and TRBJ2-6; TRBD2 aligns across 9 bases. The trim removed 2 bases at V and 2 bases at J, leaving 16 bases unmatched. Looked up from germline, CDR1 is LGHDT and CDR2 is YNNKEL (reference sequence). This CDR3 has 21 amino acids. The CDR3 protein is CASSQRGSSGRPGAGANVLTF. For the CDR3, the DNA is TGTGCCAGCAGCCAACGGGGGAGTAGCGGGAGACCGGGGGCTGGGGCCAACGTCCTGACTTTC.

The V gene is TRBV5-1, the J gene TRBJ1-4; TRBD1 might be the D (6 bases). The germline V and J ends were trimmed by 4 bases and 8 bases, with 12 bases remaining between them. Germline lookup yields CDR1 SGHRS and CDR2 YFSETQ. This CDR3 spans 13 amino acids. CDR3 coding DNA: TGCGCCAGCAGCGTTACAGGGAACGAAAAACTGTTTTTT. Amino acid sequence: CASSVTGNEKLFF.

The CDR3 sequence is CASSPGQGYNQPQHF. CDR3 coding DNA: TGCGCCAGCAGCCCCGGACAGGGGTACAATCAGCCCCAGCATTTT. The V and J genes are TRBV5-1 and TRBJ1-5, with 9 bases aligning to TRBD1. CDR3 length: 15 residues. The V segment lost 4 bases and the J segment 3 bases; nucleotides outside the gene matches: 5. Germline V gene sequence: CDR1 SGHRS, CDR2 YFSETQ.

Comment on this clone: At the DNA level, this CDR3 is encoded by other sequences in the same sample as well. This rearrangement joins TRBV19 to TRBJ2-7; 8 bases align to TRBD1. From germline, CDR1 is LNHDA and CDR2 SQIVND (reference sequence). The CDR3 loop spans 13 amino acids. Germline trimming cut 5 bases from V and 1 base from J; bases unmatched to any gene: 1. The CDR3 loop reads CASSRQGSYEQYF. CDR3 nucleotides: TGTGCCAGTAGTCGACAGGGGTCCTACGAGCAGTACTTC.

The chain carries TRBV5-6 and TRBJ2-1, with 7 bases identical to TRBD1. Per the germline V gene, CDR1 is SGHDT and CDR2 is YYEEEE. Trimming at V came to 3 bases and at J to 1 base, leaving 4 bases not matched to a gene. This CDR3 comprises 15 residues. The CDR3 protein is CASSYRDSSYNEQFF. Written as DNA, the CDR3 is TGTGCCAGCAGCTACCGGGACAGTTCCTACAATGAGCAGTTCTTC.

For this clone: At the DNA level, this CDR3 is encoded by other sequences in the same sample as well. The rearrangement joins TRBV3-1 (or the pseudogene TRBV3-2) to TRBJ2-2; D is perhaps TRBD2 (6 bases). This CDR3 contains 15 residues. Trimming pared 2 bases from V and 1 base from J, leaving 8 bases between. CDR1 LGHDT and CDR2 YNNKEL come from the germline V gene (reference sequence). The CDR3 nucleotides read TGTGCCAGCAGCCAATCCGGGAGGAACACCGGGGAGCTGTTTTTT. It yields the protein CASSQSGRNTGELFF.